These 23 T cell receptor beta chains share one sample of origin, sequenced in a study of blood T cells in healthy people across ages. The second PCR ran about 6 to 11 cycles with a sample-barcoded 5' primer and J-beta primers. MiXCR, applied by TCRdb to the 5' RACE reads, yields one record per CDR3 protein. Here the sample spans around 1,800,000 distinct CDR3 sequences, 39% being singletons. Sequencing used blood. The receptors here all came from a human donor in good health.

The CDR3 DNA follows: TGCGCCACCACCGCGGGGGCTAGCTATGGCTACACCTTC. Amino acids: CATTAGASYGYTF. The chain has TRBV5-1 and TRBJ1-2, with D tentatively TRBD1 (6 bases). Germline CDR1 SGHRS, CDR2 YFSETQ. The V and J ends lost 9 bases and 4 bases respectively, with 16 bases between them. CDR3 size: 13 residues.

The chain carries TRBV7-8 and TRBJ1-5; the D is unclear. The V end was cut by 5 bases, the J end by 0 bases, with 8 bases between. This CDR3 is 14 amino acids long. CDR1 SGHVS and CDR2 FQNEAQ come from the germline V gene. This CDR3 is CASSPATSNQPQHF. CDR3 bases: TGTGCCAGCAGCCCAGCGACTAGCAATCAGCCCCAGCATTTT. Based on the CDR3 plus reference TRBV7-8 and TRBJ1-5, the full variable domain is GAGVSQSPRYKVAKRGQDVALRCDPISGHVSLFWYQQALGQGPEFLTYFQNEAQLDKSGLPSDRFFAERPEGSVSTLKIQRTQQEDSAVYLCASSPATSNQPQHFGDGTRLSIL.

CDR3 residues: CAIGGLDEQYF. For the CDR3, the DNA is TGTGCCATCGGGGGCCTCGACGAGCAGTACTTC. This sequence joins TRBV10-3 and TRBJ2-7; TRBD1 is a possible D gene (6 bases). Germline values: CDR1 ENHRY, CDR2 SYGVKD. This CDR3 has 11 residues. The V end lost 8 bases, the J end lost 5 bases, and 10 bases lay between the germline ends.

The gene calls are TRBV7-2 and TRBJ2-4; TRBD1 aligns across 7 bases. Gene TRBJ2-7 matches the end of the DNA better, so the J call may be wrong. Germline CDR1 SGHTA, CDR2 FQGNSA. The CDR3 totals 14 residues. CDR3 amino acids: CASGRDAGGYEQYF. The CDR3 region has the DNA TGTGCCAGCGGTAGAGATGCAGGGGGCTACGAGCAGTACTTC.

CDR3 nucleotides: TGCAGCGTTGAAGTTCGGGACAGGGGGACAGATACGCAGTATTTT. Amino acid sequence: CSVEVRDRGTDTQYF. The chain couples TRBV29-1 to TRBJ2-3; 11 nucleotides align to TRBD1. The CDR3 is made up of 15 amino acids. Germline trimming cut 1 base from V and 3 bases from J; bases unmatched to any gene: 3. Germline V gene data show CDR1 as SQVTM and CDR2 as ANQGSEA.

The CDR3 is CSARVPVGGVKTQYF. Written as DNA, the CDR3 is TGCAGTGCTAGAGTCCCGGTCGGGGGTGTAAAGACCCAGTACTTC. The chain couples TRBV20-1 to TRBJ2-5; tentative D call: TRBD2 (6 bases). V lost 1 base to trimming and J lost 6 bases, with 18 bases between them. The CDR3 loop spans 15 amino acids. CDR1 and CDR2 (germline): DFQATT, SNEGSKA (reference sequence).

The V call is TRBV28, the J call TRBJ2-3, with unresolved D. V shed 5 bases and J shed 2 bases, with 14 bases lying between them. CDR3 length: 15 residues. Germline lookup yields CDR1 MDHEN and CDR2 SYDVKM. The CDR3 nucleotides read TGTGCCAGCAGTGCCTGGGTCGGCCTCACAGATACGCAGTATTTT. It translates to CASSAWVGLTDTQYF.

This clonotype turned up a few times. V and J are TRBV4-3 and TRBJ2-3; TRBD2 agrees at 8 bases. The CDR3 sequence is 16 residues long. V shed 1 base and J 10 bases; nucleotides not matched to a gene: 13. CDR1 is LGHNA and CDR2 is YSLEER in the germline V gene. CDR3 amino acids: CASSQVGTPGGGSQYF. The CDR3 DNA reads TGCGCCAGCAGCCAAGTGGGGACTCCCGGGGGGGGGTCGCAGTATTTT.

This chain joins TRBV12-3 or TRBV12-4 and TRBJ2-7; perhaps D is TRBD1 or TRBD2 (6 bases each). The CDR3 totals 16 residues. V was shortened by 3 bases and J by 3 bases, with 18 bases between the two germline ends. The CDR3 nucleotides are TGTGCCAGCAGTTTTAGGTCCCAGGGGAGGTACTACGAGCAGTACTTC. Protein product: CASSFRSQGRYYEQYF.

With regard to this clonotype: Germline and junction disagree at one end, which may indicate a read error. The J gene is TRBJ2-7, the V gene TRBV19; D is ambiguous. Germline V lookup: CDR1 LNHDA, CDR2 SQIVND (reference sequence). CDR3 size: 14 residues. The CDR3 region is CASGMKRTSYEQYF. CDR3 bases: TGTGCCAGTGGTATGAAGAGAACCTCCTACGAGCAGTACTTC.

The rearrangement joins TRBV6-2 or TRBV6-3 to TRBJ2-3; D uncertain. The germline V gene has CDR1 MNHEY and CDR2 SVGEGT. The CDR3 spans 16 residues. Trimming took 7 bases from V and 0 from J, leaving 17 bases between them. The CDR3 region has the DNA TGTGCCAGCACCCTAAACGACTTAACTAGCACAGATACGCAGTATTTT. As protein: CASTLNDLTSTDTQYF.

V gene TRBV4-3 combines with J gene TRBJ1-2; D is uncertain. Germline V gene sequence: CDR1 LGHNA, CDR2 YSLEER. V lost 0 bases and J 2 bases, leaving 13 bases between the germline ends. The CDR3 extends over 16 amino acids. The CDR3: CASSQDLYRWNYGYTF. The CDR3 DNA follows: TGCGCCAGCAGCCAAGATCTGTACCGGTGGAACTATGGCTACACCTTC.

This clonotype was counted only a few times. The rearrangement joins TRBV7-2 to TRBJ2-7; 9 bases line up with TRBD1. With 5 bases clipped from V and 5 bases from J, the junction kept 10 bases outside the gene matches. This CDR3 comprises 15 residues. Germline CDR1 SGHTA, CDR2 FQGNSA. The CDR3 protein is CASSATGGVQDEQYF. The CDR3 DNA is TGTGCCAGCAGCGCGACAGGGGGGGTCCAGGACGAGCAGTACTTC.

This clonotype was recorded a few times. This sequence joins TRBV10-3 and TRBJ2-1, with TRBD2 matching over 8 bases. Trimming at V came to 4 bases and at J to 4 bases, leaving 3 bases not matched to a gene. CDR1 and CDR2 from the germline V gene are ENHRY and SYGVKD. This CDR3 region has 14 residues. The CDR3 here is CAISGSGGYNEQFF. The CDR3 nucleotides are TGTGCCATCAGTGGAAGCGGGGGATACAATGAGCAGTTCTTC.

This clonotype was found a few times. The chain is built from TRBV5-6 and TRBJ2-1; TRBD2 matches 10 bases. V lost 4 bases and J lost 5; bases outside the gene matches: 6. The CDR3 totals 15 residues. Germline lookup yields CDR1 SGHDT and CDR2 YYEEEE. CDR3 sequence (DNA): TGTGCCAGCAGCGCATCCGGGACTAGCGACAATGAGCAGTTCTTC. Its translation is CASSASGTSDNEQFF.

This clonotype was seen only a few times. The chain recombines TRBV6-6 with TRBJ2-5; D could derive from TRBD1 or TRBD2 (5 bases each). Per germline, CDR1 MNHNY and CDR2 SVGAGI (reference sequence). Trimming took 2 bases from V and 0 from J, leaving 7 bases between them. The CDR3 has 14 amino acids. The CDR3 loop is CASSYGGHQETQYF. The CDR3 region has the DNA TGTGCCAGCAGTTACGGGGGACACCAAGAGACCCAGTACTTC.

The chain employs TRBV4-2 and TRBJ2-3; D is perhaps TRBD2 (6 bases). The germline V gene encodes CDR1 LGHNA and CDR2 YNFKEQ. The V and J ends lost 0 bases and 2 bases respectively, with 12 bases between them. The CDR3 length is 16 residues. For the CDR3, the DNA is TGTGCCAGCAGCCAAGAACTAGCACGGCACACAGATACGCAGTATTTT. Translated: CASSQELARHTDTQYF.

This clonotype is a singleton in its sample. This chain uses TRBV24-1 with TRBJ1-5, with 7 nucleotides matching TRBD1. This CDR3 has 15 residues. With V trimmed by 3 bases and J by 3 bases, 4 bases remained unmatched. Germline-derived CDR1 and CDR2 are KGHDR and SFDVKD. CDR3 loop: CATSDAGGPNQPQHF. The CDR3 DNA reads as TGTGCCACCAGTGATGCAGGGGGGCCCAATCAGCCCCAGCATTTT.

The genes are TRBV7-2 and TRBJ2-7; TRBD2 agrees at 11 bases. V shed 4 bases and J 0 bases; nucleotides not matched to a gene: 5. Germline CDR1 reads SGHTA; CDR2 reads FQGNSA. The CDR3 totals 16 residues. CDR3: CASSSDTSGGSYEQYF. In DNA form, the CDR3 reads TGTGCCAGCAGCTCCGATACTAGCGGGGGCTCCTACGAGCAGTACTTC.

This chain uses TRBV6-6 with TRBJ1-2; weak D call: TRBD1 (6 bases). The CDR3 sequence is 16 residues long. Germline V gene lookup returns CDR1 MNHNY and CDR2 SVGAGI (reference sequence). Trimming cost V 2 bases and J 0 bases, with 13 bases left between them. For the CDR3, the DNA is TGTGCCAGCAGTTACACGCCTGACAGGCCTAACTATGGCTACACCTTC. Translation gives CASSYTPDRPNYGYTF.

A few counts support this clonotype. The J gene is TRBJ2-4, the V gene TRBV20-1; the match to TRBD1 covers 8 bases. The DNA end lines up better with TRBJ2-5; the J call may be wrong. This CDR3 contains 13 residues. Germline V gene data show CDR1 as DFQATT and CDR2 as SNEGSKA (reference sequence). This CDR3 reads CSATRQGRETQYF. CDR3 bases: TGCAGTGCCACCCGACAGGGGCGAGAGACCCAGTACTTC.

DNA for the CDR3: TGTGCCACCAGCCGCACGGGGGAAGCAACTAATGAAAAACTGTTTTTT. Translated, it gives CATSRTGEATNEKLFF. The chain uses TRBV15 and TRBJ1-4; a weak D match, TRBD1 (5 bases). The CDR3 spans 16 residues. Trimming removed 5 bases from V and 0 bases from J, with 13 bases in between. Germline values: CDR1 LNHNV, CDR2 YYDKDF (reference sequence).

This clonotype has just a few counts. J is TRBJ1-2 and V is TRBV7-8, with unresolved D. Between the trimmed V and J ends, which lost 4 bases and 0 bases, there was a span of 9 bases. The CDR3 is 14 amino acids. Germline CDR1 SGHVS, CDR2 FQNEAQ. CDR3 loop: CASSSGVPNYGYTF. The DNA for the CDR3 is TGTGCCAGCAGCTCCGGGGTACCTAACTATGGCTACACCTTC.